Below, 13 T cell receptor beta chains from the same sample are listed, as sequenced in a study of CD8 T cells in ankylosing spondylitis. TCRdb analysed the 5' RACE reads with MiXCR anew, one entry per CDR3 protein. This table holds about 88,000 distinct CDR3 sequences, approximately 30% found once. Material for sequencing was blood, either unsorted or a sorted T cell fraction (not recorded which). These receptors were collected from a male donor with ankylosing spondylitis or in good health (not recorded which).

The V gene is TRBV29-1, the J gene TRBJ2-7, with 9 bases aligning to TRBD1. The length of the CDR3 is 15 residues. J lost 4 bases, V lost 7 bases, and 14 bases had no gene match. Germline-derived CDR1 and CDR2 are SQVTM and ANQGSEA. The CDR3 DNA reads as TGCAGCGCAAGAAGCCCCGGGACAGGGTCTTACGAGCAGTACTTC. This encodes CSARSPGTGSYEQYF.

J is TRBJ2-1 and V is TRBV7-3; 7 bases agree with TRBD2. The germline V gene has CDR1 SGHTA and CDR2 FQGTGA. CDR3 length: 16 residues. The V segment lost 2 bases and the J segment 8 bases; nucleotides outside the gene matches: 12. Here the CDR3 reads CASSLRLQAGIHEQFF. The CDR3 nucleotides read TGTGCCAGCAGCTTACGTCTGCAAGCGGGAATCCATGAGCAGTTCTTC.

In this sample, this clonotype turned up a few times. The gene calls are TRBV20-1 and TRBJ2-1; tentatively, D is TRBD2 (6 bases). Per germline, CDR1 DFQATT and CDR2 SNEGSKA (reference sequence). Trimming took 2 bases from V and 6 from J, leaving 8 bases between them. The CDR3 runs 12 residues. The CDR3 DNA is TGCAGTGCTAGATCGGGAGTCAATGAGCAGTTCTTC. It specifies CSARSGVNEQFF.

The chain joins TRBV7-2 to TRBJ2-3; a weak D match, TRBD2 (6 bases). V was clipped by 4 bases and J by 5 bases, with 19 bases between them. Germline V CDR1 and CDR2: SGHTA, FQGNSA. This CDR3 region has 16 residues. This chain's CDR3 is CASSYSPGSGGDTQYF. CDR3 nucleotides: TGTGCCAGCAGCTACTCCCCGGGGTCCGGGGGAGATACGCAGTATTTT.

The chain links TRBV10-3 to TRBJ2-3; tentatively, D is TRBD1 (6 bases). Germline V gene lookup returns CDR1 ENHRY and CDR2 SYGVKD. Trimming removed 5 bases at V and 0 bases at J, with 21 bases between. The CDR3 totals 18 residues. The CDR3 sequence: CAISKQGSLLGSTDTQYF. The CDR3 bases are TGTGCCATCAGTAAACAGGGATCGCTATTGGGAAGCACAGATACGCAGTATTTT.

V is TRBV7-3 and J is TRBJ2-1, with 9 bases fitting TRBD2. Germline loops: CDR1 SGHTA, CDR2 FQGTGA. This CDR3 spans 13 amino acids. The V gene end was trimmed by 0 bases and the J gene end by 14 bases; junction bases not matched to a gene: 5. CDR3 in DNA: TGTGCCAGCAGCTTAACAGCGGGGGGCATGAAGTTCTTC. Protein sequence: CASSLTAGGMKFF.

There are a few counts of this clonotype. The J gene is TRBJ1-2, the V gene TRBV5-1, with D hard to call. CDR1 and CDR2 (germline): SGHRS, YFSETQ. The CDR3 spans 15 residues. Trimming took off 0 bases at V and 7 bases at J, with 16 bases between the two ends. CDR3 DNA: TGCGCCAGCAGCTTGGCCGATGGTGGGTCTTCTGGCTACACCTTC. It yields the protein CASSLADGGSSGYTF.

This clonotype has a handful of counts. The V call is TRBV3-1, the J call TRBJ2-4; a possible D gene is TRBD2 (5 bases). The CDR3 contains 13 residues. V dropped 6 bases and J dropped 6 bases, with 12 bases sitting between them. Germline V gene data show CDR1 as LGHDT and CDR2 as YNNKEL (reference sequence). The CDR3 bases are TGTGCCAGCAGGGGCGAGGGCCGAAACATTCAGTACTTC. This sequence encodes CASRGEGRNIQYF.

The V gene is TRBV24-1, the J gene TRBJ2-2, with D hard to call. Germline lookup yields CDR1 KGHDR and CDR2 SFDVKD. CDR3 length: 13 amino acids. The V and J ends lost 11 bases and 2 bases respectively, with 11 bases between them. In DNA, the CDR3 is TGTGCCATCCTTGACACAAACACCGGGGAGCTGTTTTTT. This translates into CAILDTNTGELFF.

The V call is TRBV9, the J call TRBJ2-7; TRBD1 might be the D (6 bases). V was cut by 3 bases and J by 0 bases, with 10 bases left in between. This CDR3 contains 14 residues. Germline V gene lookup returns CDR1 SGDLS and CDR2 YYNGEE. CDR3 amino acids: CASSGTVSSYEQYF. The DNA of the CDR3 is TGTGCCAGCAGCGGGACAGTGAGCTCCTACGAGCAGTACTTC.

This clonotype was observed a handful of times. J is TRBJ2-7 and V is TRBV4-2; 10 bases align to TRBD1. The ends lost 6 bases at V and 1 base at J; junction bases unmatched: 6. Looked up from germline, CDR1 is LGHNA and CDR2 is YNFKEQ. This CDR3 region has 15 residues. This CDR3 is CASRPSDRGSYEQYF. The CDR3, as DNA: TGTGCCAGCAGACCCTCGGACAGGGGGTCCTACGAGCAGTACTTC.

The chain is built from TRBV3-1 and TRBJ1-1; possible D gene TRBD1, 5 bases. V was pared by 1 base and J by 6 bases, with 12 bases between. The CDR3 totals 14 residues. Germline V gene lookup returns CDR1 LGHDT and CDR2 YNNKEL (reference sequence). The CDR3 is CASSQAGRVSEAFF. As DNA, the CDR3 is TGTGCCAGCAGCCAAGCAGGGCGGGTATCTGAAGCTTTCTTT.

The rearrangement uses TRBV7-2 and TRBJ2-3; tentatively, D is TRBD1 (6 bases). V lost 5 bases and J 1 base, leaving 10 bases between the germline ends. Looked up from germline, CDR1 is SGHTA and CDR2 is FQGNSA. The CDR3 is made up of 14 amino acids. The DNA of the CDR3 is TGTGCCAGCAGCGCCAGGGGCCGCACAGATACGCAGTATTTT. Protein sequence: CASSARGRTDTQYF.